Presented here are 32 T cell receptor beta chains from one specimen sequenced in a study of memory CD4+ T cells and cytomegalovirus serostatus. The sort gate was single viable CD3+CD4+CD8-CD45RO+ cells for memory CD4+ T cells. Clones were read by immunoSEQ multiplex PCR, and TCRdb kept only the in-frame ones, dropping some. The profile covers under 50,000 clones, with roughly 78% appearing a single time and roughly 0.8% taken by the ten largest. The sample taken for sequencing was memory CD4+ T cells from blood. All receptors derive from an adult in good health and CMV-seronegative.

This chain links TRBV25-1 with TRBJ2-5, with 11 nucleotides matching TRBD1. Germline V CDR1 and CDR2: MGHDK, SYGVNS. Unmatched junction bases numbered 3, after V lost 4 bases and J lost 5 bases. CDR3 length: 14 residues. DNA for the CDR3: TGTGCCAGCAGTGGGACAGGGGGCAGGGAGACCCAGTACTTC. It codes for CASSGTGGRETQYF. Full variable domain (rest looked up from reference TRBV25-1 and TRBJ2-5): EADIYQTPRYLVIGTGKKITLECSQTMGHDKMYWYQQDPGMELHLIHYSYGVNSTEKGDLSSESTVSRIRTEHFPLTLESARPSHTSQYLCASSGTGGRETQYFGPGTRLLVL.

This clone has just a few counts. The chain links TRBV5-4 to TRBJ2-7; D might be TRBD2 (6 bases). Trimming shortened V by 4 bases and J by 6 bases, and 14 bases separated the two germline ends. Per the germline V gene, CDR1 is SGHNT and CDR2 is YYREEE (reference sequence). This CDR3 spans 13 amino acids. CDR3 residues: CASSARLESEQYF. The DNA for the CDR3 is TGTGCCAGCAGCGCTAGACTAGAATCCGAGCAGTACTTC.

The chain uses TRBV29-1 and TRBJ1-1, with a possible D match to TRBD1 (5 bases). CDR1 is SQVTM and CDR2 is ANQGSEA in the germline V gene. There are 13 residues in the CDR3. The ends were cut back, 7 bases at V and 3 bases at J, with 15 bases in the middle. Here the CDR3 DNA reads TGCAGCGCACGGACGGGGGGGGACACTGAAGCTTTCTTT. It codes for CSARTGGDTEAFF.

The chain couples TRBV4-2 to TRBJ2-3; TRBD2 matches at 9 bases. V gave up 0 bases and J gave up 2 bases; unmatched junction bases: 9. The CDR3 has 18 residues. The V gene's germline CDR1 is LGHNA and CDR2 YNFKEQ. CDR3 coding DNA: TGTGCCAGCAGCCAAGAACACGCGGGGGGGACCTTCACAGATACGCAGTATTTT. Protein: CASSQEHAGGTFTDTQYF.

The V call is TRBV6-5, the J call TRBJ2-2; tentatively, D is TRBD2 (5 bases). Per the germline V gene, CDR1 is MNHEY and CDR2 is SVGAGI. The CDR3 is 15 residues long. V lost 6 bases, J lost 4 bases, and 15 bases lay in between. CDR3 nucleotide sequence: TGTGCCAGCAGGGTTTGGGATCGGGGCACCGGGGAGCTGTTTTTT. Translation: CASRVWDRGTGELFF.

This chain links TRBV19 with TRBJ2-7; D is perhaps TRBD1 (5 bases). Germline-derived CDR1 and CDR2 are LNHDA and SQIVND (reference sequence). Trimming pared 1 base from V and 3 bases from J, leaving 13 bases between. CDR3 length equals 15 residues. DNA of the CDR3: TGTGCCAGTAGTATAGCGTGGCAGGGATTCTACGAGCAGTACTTC. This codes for CASSIAWQGFYEQYF.

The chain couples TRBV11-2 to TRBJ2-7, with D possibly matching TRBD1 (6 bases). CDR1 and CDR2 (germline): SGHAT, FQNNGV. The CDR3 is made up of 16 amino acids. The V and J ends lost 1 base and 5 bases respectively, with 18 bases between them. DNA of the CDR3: TGTGCCAGCAGCTTAGGGTCACAGGGCCCAAGGGACGAGCAGTACTTC. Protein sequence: CASSLGSQGPRDEQYF. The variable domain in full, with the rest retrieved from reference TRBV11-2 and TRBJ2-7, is EAGVAQSPRYKIIEKRQSVAFWCNPISGHATLYWYQQILGQGPKLLIQFQNNGVVDDSQLPKDRFSAERLKGVDSTLKIQPAKLEDSAVYLCASSLGSQGPRDEQYFGPGTRLTVT.

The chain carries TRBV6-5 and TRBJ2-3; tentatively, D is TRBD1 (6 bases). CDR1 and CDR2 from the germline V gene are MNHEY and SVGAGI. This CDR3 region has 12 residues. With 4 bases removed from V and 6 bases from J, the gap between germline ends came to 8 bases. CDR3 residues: CASSSTGDTQYF. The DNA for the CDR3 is TGTGCCAGCAGTTCTACAGGGGATACGCAGTATTTT.

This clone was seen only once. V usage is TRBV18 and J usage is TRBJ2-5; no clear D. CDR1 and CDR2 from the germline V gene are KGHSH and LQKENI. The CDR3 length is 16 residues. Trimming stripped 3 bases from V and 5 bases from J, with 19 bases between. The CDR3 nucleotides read TGTGCCAGCTCACCGGCAGTACGCTCGGTAGGGGAGACCCAGTACTTC. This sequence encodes CASSPAVRSVGETQYF.

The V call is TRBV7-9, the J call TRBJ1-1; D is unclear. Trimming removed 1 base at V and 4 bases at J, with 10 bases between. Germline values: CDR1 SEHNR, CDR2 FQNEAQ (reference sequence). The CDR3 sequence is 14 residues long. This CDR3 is CASSLDPMGTEAFF. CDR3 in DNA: TGTGCCAGCAGCTTAGATCCAATGGGCACTGAAGCTTTCTTT.

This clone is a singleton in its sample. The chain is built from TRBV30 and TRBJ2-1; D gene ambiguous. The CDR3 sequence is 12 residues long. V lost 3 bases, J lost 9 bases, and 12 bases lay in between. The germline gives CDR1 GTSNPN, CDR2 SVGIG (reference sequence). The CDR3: CAWRQRSAEQFF. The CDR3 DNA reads TGTGCCTGGAGGCAGAGGTCCGCTGAGCAGTTCTTC.

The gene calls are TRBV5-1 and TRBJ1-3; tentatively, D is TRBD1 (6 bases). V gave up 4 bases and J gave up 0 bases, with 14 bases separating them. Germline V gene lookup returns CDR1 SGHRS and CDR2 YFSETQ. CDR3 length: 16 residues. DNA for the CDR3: TGCGCCAGCAGCCTGGACAGTAGATCCTCTGGAAACACCATATATTTT. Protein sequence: CASSLDSRSSGNTIYF.

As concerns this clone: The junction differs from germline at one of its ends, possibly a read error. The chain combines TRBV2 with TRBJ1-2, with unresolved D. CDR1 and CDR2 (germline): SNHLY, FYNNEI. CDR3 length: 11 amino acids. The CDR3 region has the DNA TGTGCCAGCAGTGAAGCGAGCGGAGCAGTCTTC. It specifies CASSEASGAVF.

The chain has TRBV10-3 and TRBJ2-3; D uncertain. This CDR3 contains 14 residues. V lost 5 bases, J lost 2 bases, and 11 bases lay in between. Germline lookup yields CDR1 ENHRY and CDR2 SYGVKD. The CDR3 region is CAISLDATTDTQYF. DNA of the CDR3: TGTGCCATCAGTTTGGACGCGACCACAGATACGCAGTATTTT.

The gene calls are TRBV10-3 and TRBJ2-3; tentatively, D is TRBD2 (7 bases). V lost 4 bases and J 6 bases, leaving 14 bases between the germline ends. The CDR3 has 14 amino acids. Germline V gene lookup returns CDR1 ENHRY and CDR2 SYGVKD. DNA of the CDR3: TGTGCCATCAGTGTGACGGGGGGCCGGGATACGCAGTATTTT. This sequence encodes CAISVTGGRDTQYF.

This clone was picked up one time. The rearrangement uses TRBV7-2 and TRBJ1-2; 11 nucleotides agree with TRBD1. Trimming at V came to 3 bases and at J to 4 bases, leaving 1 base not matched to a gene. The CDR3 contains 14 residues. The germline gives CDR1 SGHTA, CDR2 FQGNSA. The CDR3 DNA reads TGTGCCAGCAGCTTGGACAGGGGGCTCTATGGCTACACCTTC. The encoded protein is CASSLDRGLYGYTF. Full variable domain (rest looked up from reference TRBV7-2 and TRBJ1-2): GAGVSQSPSNKVTEKGKDVELRCDPISGHTALYWYRQSLGQGLEFLIYFQGNSAPDKSGLPSDRFSAERTGGSVSTLTIQRTQQEDSAVYLCASSLDRGLYGYTFGSGTRLTVV.

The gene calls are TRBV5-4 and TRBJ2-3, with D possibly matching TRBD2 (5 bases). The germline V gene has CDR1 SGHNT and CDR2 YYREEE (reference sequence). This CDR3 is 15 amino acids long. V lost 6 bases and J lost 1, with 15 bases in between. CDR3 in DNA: TGTGCCAGCACCACCTTGGTCGGGGGCACAGATACGCAGTATTTT. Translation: CASTTLVGGTDTQYF. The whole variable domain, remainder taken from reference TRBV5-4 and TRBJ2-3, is ETGVTQSPTHLIKTRGQQVTLRCSSQSGHNTVSWYQQALGQGPQFIFQYYREEENGRGNFPPRFSGLQFPNYSSELNVNALELDDSALYLCASTTLVGGTDTQYFGPGTRLTVL.

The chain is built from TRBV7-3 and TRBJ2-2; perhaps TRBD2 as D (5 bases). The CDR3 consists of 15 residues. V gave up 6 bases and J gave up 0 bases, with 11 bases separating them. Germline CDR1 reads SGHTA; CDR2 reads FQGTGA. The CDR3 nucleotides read TGTGCCAGCAGGAGGGAAGGGCCGAACACCGGGGAGCTGTTTTTT. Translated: CASRREGPNTGELFF.

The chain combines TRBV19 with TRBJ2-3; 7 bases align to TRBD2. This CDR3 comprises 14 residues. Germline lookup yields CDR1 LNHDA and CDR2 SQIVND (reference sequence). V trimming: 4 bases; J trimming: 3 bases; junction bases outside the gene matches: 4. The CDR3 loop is CASSNLAETDTQYF. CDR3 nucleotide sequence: TGTGCCAGTAGTAACCTAGCGGAAACAGATACGCAGTATTTT. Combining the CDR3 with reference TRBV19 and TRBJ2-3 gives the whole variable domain DGGITQSPKYLFRKEGQNVTLSCEQNLNHDAMYWYRQDPGQGLRLIYYSQIVNDFQKGDIAEGYSVSREKKESFPLTVTSAQKNPTAFYLCASSNLAETDTQYFGPGTRLTVL.

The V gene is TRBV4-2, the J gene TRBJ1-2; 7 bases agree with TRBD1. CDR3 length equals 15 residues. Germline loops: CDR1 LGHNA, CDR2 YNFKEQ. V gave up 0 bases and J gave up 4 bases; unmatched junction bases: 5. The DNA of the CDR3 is TGTGCCAGCAGCCAAGATCTCCCAGGGGGCTATGGCTACACCTTC. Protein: CASSQDLPGGYGYTF.

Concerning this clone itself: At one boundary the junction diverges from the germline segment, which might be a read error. In DNA, the CDR3 is TGTGCTAGCAGCTTAGCTACCGGGGACTTAGAGACCCAGTACTTC. It encodes CASSLATGDLETQYF. The chain combines TRBV7-7 with TRBJ2-5, with D maybe TRBD2 (6 bases). Germline V gene data show CDR1 as SSHAT and CDR2 as FNYEAQ (reference sequence). This CDR3 contains 15 residues.

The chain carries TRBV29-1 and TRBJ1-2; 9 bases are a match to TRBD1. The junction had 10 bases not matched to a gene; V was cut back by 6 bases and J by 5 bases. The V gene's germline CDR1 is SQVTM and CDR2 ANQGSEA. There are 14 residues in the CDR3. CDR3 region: CSVGRDRVTYGYTF. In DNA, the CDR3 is TGCAGCGTGGGCCGGGACAGGGTAACTTATGGCTACACCTTC. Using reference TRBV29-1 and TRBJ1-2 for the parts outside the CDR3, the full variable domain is SAVISQKPSRDICQRGTSLTIQCQVDSQVTMMFWYRQQPGQSLTLIATANQGSEATYESGFVIDKFPISRPNLTFSTLTVSNMSPEDSSIYLCSVGRDRVTYGYTFGSGTRLTVV.

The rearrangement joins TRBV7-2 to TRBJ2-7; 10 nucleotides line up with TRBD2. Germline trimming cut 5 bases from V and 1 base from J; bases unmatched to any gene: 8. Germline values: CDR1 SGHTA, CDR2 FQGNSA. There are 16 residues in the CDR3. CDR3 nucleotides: TGTGCCAGCAGCCCCTATAGCGGGGGGAGGTCCTACGAGCAGTACTTC. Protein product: CASSPYSGGRSYEQYF.

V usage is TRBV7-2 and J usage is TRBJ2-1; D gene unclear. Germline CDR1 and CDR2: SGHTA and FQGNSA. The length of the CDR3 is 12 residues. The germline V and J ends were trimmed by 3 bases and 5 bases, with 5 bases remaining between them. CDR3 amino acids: CASSFTDNEQFF. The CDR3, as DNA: TGTGCCAGCAGCTTTACGGACAATGAGCAGTTCTTC. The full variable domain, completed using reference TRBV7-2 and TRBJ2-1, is GAGVSQSPSNKVTEKGKDVELRCDPISGHTALYWYRQSLGQGLEFLIYFQGNSAPDKSGLPSDRFSAERTGGSVSTLTIQRTQQEDSAVYLCASSFTDNEQFFGPGTRLTVL.

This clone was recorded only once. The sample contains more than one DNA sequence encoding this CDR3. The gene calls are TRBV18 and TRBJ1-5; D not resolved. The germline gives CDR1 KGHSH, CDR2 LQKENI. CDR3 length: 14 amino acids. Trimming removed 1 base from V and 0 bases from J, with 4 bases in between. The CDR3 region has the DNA TGTGCCAGCTCACCACTCGATAGCAATCAGCCCCAGCATTTT. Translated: CASSPLDSNQPQHF. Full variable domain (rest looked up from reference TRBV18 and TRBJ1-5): NAGVMQNPRHLVRRRGQEARLRCSPMKGHSHVYWYRQLPEEGLKFMVYLQKENIIDESGMPKERFSAEFPKEGPSILRIQQVVRGDSAAYFCASSPLDSNQPQHFGDGTRLSIL.

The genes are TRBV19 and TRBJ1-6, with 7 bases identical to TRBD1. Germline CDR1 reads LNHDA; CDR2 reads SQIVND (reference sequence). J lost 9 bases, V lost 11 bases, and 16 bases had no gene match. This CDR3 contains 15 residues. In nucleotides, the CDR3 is TGTGCCTGCCAATCCCCGGGACAGAGGGGTTCACCCCTCCACTTT. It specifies CACQSPGQRGSPLHF.

The DNA for the CDR3 is TGTGCCAGCAGCCACGTAATGAACACTGAAGCTTTCTTT. This codes for CASSHVMNTEAFF. V is TRBV6-5 and J is TRBJ1-1; D uncertain. Trimming stripped 6 bases from V and 0 bases from J, with 8 bases between. The germline gives CDR1 MNHEY, CDR2 SVGAGI. The CDR3 sequence is 13 residues long.

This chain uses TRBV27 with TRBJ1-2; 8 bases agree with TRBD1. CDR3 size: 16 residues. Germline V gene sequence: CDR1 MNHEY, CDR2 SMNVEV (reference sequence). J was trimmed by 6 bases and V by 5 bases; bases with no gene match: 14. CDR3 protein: CASSMLSGTGVNGYTF. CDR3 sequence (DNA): TGTGCCAGCAGTATGCTATCCGGGACAGGCGTCAATGGCTACACCTTC.

The CDR3 nucleotides are TGTGCCAGCAGCTCCACTGCCGGAGCGGGGAGGGAGACCCAGTACTTC. Translation: CASSSTAGAGRETQYF. This chain links TRBV11-2 with TRBJ2-5; 7 bases agree with TRBD2. Germline values: CDR1 SGHAT, CDR2 FQNNGV. This CDR3 has 16 amino acids. J gave up 5 bases and V 4 bases, and 13 bases lay outside the gene matches.

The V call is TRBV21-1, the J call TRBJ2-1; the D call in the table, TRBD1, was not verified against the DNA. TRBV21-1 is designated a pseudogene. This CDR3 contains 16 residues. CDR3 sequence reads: CASSKVEAGGLGEQFF. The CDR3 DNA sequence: TGTGCCAGCAGCAAAGTGGAGGCAGGGGGACTTGGTGAGCAGTTCTTC.

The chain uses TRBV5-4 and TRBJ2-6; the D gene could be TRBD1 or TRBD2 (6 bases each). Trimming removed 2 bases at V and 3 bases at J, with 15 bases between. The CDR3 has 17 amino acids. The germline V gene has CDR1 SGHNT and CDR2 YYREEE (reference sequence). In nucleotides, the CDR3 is TGTGCCAGCAGCTTTTGGGGGGCGCTGAGTGGGGCCAACGTCCTGACTTTC. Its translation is CASSFWGALSGANVLTF.

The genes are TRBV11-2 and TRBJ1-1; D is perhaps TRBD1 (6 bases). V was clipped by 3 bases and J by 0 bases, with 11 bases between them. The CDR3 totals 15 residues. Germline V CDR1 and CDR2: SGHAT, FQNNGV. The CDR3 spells CASSLGQYMNTEAFF. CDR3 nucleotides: TGTGCCAGCAGCTTGGGACAATACATGAACACTGAAGCTTTCTTT.